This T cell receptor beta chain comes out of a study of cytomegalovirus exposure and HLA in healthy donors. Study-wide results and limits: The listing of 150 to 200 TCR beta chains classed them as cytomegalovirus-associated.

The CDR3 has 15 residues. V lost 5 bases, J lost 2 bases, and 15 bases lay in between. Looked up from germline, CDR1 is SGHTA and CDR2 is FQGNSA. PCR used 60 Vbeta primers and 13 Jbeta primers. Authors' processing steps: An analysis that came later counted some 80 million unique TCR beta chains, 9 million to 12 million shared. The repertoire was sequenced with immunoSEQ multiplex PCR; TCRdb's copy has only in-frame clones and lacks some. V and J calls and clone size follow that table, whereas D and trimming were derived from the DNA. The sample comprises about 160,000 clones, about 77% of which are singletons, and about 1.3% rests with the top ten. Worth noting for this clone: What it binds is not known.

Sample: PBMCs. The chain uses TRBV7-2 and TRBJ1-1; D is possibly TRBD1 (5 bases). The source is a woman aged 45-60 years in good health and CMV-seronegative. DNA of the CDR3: TGTGCCAGCAGCATATCCCCGGGACTCAACACTGAAGCTTTCTTT. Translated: CASSISPGLNTEAFF.